This T cell receptor (beta chain) was profiled in a study of cytomegalovirus exposure and HLA in healthy donors (dated by TCRdb to about 2017). At the level of the whole study: An earlier analysis of several hundred of the donors reported 250 to 300 Gb of sequence data and around 110 million unique TCR beta sequences from about 200 million T cells. An early release covering approximately 600 HLA-typed donors comprised 300 to 350 gigabases of sequencing data and tens of millions of unique TCR sequences. Besides the first cohort of about 730 subjects, a separate validation cohort made up of 90 to 150 different subjects was used. To decide whether each TCR beta V gene segment behaved as functional or pseudogenic, an earlier analysis of some 540 of the donors relied on high-throughput TCR beta sequencing. All discovery cohort repertoires had been generated on a single sequencing platform. A later genetic analysis used genome-wide SNP genotypes for about 55% of the 666 donors, treating that subset as a discovery cohort. Donor age, sex, ethnicity and CMV serostatus were compiled together with the repertoire data. Among the approximately 400 genotyped donors, 75% to 90% belonged to the genetic ancestry cluster associated with self-reported Caucasian donors. Typing coverage differed by locus: A, B, C, DRB1 and DQB1 were typed in about 629-630 donors, DQA1 in around 500, DPA1 in around 580, and DPB1 in 400 to 480. Because of strong linkage in the cohort, roughly five DR-DQ haplotypes were treated as single units for association and clustering. In a later analysis, previously published TCR beta repertoires from 600 to 850 donors were re-analyzed and high-resolution HLA genotyping was added so that TCR occurrence patterns could be studied. Both class I and class II loci were covered by HLA typing, at four-digit resolution. Using immunosequencing, the study profiled T cell repertoires from around 680 subjects and related those repertoires to cytomegalovirus serostatus. To predict cytomegalovirus infection status, the study brought together high-throughput TCR immunosequencing, statistical association of individual TCRs with disease status, and machine learning. The aim of the study was to test whether cataloging public T cell receptors could identify signatures of past pathogen exposure. Rather than drawing on any new phenotypic data, the later analysis identified candidate immune exposures from TCR beta sequences and the way those sequences occurred across donors. Among over 350 genotyped donors of the cohort, an average of roughly 240,000 unique TCR beta nucleotide sequences were sequenced per donor, about a sixth of them non-productive. General findings and caveats noted by the study authors: The earlier analysis of some 560 of the donors excluded 15 to 20 rarely observed V segments, including chromosome 9 orphons, because counts were too low. Correlated functional status among segregating V segments might be attributable to linkage disequilibrium, but an unknown experimental factor could not be ruled out. A later analysis found that TCR association rates varied across HLA loci, with DRB1 alleles showing the most associated TCRs and HLA-C alleles the fewest. Several of the top co-occurrence clusters appeared to be linked to parvovirus B19, influenza, CMV and Epstein-Barr virus, according to a later analysis. The authors suggested that the approach could potentially be generalized to other disease states and immunological phenotypes. While some public TCRs were present in many individuals, most TCR sequences turned up only very rarely across donors. A further reported finding was that TCR beta sequences accurately predicted the HLA-A and HLA-B alleles for most subjects in the first cohort. In a later analysis, 15,000 to 20,000 TCR beta sequences were associated with specific HLA alleles at a false discovery rate of 0.05. A later analysis found that most CMV-associated TCR beta chains appeared HLA-restricted, with HLA associations seemingly driven largely by CMV exposure. A cluster of highly shared sequence variants was judged likely to represent a technical artifact of the sequencing pipeline. The only immune exposure information available for the cohort was CMV serostatus. Assigning TCR associations to individual alleles was difficult when HLA alleles, especially DR and DQ, strongly co-occurred. A total of about 180 TCR beta chains were listed by the study as associated with cytomegalovirus. V-gene and J-gene trimming of TCR beta chains was associated with a missense DCLRE1C variant in a later genetic analysis, and the association was replicated in an independent cohort. A later analysis found that HLA-associated TCR beta chains were more clonally expanded and had lower generation probabilities than equally common non-associated chains. In a later genetic analysis, fewer N-insertions in productive TCRs were reported among donors in an Asian-associated ancestry cluster than the 666-donor mean. An earlier analysis of several hundred of the donors showed that most TCR beta V segments appeared in productive rearrangements either about 90% or about 30% of the time, which broadly matched IMGT annotations. In vitro tests confirmed that a few of the cytomegalovirus-associated TCR beta chains recognize cytomegalovirus antigens. HLA typing was unavailable for some donors at each locus, so association tests used only the typed subset. Sequencing depth was assumed to be roughly uniform across donors in the presence/absence analyses, though that assumption may not hold. The 87-base-pair reads could not distinguish some IMGT-functional V segments, including TRBV6-2 and TRBV6-3, so those segments were excluded. Cytomegalovirus status was reported to be diagnosed by the classifier with high specificity and sensitivity in both the original and validation cohorts. This cohort had only TCR beta chains sequenced, and the lack of alpha or paired-chain data limited which features could be detected.

The library was prepared using the immunoSEQ multiplex PCR assay. The multiplex PCR relied on a mix of 60 forward primers for TCR Vbeta segments and 13 reverse primers for TCR Jbeta segments. The CDR3 region of rearranged TCR beta genes was amplified from genomic DNA with a multiplex PCR assay. On the Illumina HiSeq System, the amplified TCR beta libraries were sequenced as 87-base-pair reads. On the authors' methods: In a later analysis, some 80 million unique TCR beta chains were counted across the roughly 700 repertoires, and roughly 11 million of these chains were shared by at least two donors. Raw reads were error-corrected and collapsed into unique sequences with a nearest-neighbor algorithm that merged closely related sequences to remove PCR and sequencing errors. Alignment of CDR3 sequences to IMGT reference sequences was used to assign V, D and J gene segments. For a sequence to be retained, a match of at least six nucleotides to both a V gene segment and a J gene segment was required. A rearrangement counted as productive if the CDR3 had no stop codons and remained in frame with V and J, and every other rearrangement counted as non-productive. Following IMGT convention, CDR3 was defined as the stretch from the second conserved V-encoded cysteine to the conserved J-encoded phenylalanine. In an earlier analysis of approximately 590 of the donors, sequences lacking an unambiguous match to a single V gene segment were excluded. In an earlier analysis of 587 of the donors, V segments were called functional above 56.7% productive rearrangements and were called segregating when the between-donor standard deviation exceeded 5%. A statistical classification framework was developed to diagnose cytomegalovirus status using the catalog of TCR beta chain sequences. A later analysis assigned V and J genes by comparing TCR nucleotide sequences with IMGT/GENE-DB human TR gene sequences. In a later analysis, CDR3 sequences and most-parsimonious VDJ recombination scenarios were assigned using the TCRdist pipeline. In a later analysis, each TCR beta chain was defined by its CDR3 amino acid sequence together with its V-gene family, and reads lacking a unique V-gene family were excluded. As a way to deal with suspected cross-contamination and a sequencing artifact, a later analysis dropped hundreds of nucleotide sequences that were highly shared and had low generation probability. In a later analysis, a clonal expansion index was calculated for each public chain from normalized within-repertoire ranks of inferred template counts. In a later analysis, generation probabilities were computed using a VDJ recombination model fitted to out-of-frame rearrangements, and the results were checked against IGoR. Hypergeometric tests were used in a later analysis to score TCR-TCR, TCR-HLA and TCR-CMV co-occurrence, with a repertoire-size bias correction applied to the TCR pairs. A later analysis estimated false discovery rates by permuting HLA or CMV assignments 20 times. A later analysis grouped co-occurring TCRs with DBSCAN, adding TCRdist sequence similarity when clustering within HLA-allele-positive subsets. For co-occurrence clustering, repertoires with fewer than 30,000 or more than 120,000 public chains were excluded, along with four or five repertoires with anomalous nucleotide sharing. Entries here come from immuneACCESS through TCRdb and include only in-frame sequences with V and J called. Some clones fail to appear in such tables; in the studies checked, an unresolved V gene covers under half of the shortfall, and the cause of the remainder is unknown. V, J and clone size were drawn from that table, and D and trimming were deduced from the DNA. The sample table shows about 200,000 clones, and 55% to 75% are seen once. The top ten hold around 3% of the sample.

The cohort consisted of fewer than 700 healthy bone marrow donors. All cohort members were sampled while nominally healthy, although unrecorded immune exposures were likely present. The donor tested CMV seropositive, placing the donor among the 290 or so seropositive members of the cohort. A peripheral blood sample was collected from each donor, and TCR beta sequencing was performed on peripheral blood mononuclear cells. The Qiagen DNeasy Blood Extraction Kit was used to extract genomic DNA from the blood cell samples. This clone was counted once. What this receptor recognizes is not known. Qualities for individual bases were not recorded, and no much larger clone is one base off. V sheds 5 bases and J sheds 0 bases, leaving 13 bases between their ends. There are 15 amino acids in the CDR3, from cysteine to phenylalanine inclusive. The CDR3 DNA has 45 bases and is translated from base 1. CDR1 SGHTA and CDR2 FQGNSA were looked up in the germline V gene.

The sequence came from a middle-aged man in good health and CMV-seropositive. Rearrangement joined TRBV7-2 to TRBJ2-5; the D gene is possibly TRBD1, with 5 bases matching. The specimen was PBMCs. The DNA sequence follows: TGTGCCAGCAGCAGCAGGGTGGGCGACCAAGAGACCCAGTACTTC. The resulting protein is CASSSRVGDQETQYF.